The 13 T cell receptor beta chains presented below share a single source sample, sequenced in a study of blood T cell repertoires in COVID-19. Clones were sequenced by immunoSEQ multiplex PCR, and TCRdb holds only the in-frame ones, with some missing. The sample holds 200,000 or so clones, 79% seen once. Sequenced input: peripheral blood. All receptors come from a man aged 60-69 years with active or convalescent COVID-19.

The chain combines TRBV10-3 with TRBJ1-1; the D is unclear. Germline CDR1 and CDR2: ENHRY and SYGVKD. The CDR3 is 12 amino acids. Deletions cut 8 bases from V and 1 base from J, with 8 bases between. The CDR3 DNA reads TGTGCCATCGGAGACGAGAACACTGAAGCTTTCTTT. Translation: CAIGDENTEAFF.

This chain uses TRBV5-5 with TRBJ2-3; D possibly uses TRBD1 or TRBD2 (6 bases each). V lost 4 bases to trimming and J lost 0 bases, with 12 bases between them. Germline V gene lookup returns CDR1 SGHKS and CDR2 YYEKEE (reference sequence). The CDR3 runs to 15 residues. The CDR3 region is CASSLEGQSTDTQYF. Here the CDR3 DNA reads TGTGCCAGCAGCCTGGAGGGACAAAGCACAGATACGCAGTATTTT.

V is TRBV5-4 and J is TRBJ2-7; 11 bases match TRBD2. With V trimmed by 4 bases and J by 0 bases, 3 bases remained unmatched. Germline V gene sequence: CDR1 SGHNT, CDR2 YYREEE (reference sequence). CDR3 size: 15 residues. The CDR3 region has the DNA TGTGCCAGCAGCCTTAGCGGGAGGGTCTCCTACGAGCAGTACTTC. Translating it yields CASSLSGRVSYEQYF.

The rearrangement joins TRBV6-1 to TRBJ1-1, with 8 positions matching TRBD1. The CDR3 covers 14 residues. Germline CDR1 reads MNHNS; CDR2 reads SASEGT. V trimming: 6 bases; J trimming: 0 bases; junction bases outside the gene matches: 3. CDR3 region: CASSRTGMNTEAFF. DNA of the CDR3: TGTGCCAGCAGCCGGACAGGGATGAACACTGAAGCTTTCTTT.

V usage is TRBV27 and J usage is TRBJ1-6, with D hard to call. This CDR3 region has 16 residues. The germline V and J ends were trimmed by 2 bases and 4 bases, with 12 bases remaining between them. Germline V gene lookup returns CDR1 MNHEY and CDR2 SMNVEV (reference sequence). Here the CDR3 DNA reads TGTGCCAGCAGTTTAAGCGGGAGCCGATATAATTCACCCCTCCACTTT. Encoded protein: CASSLSGSRYNSPLHF.

Written as DNA, the CDR3 is TGTGCCAGCAGCCCCAACGGTATAAAAAGCAATCAGCCCCAGCATTTT. This translates into CASSPNGIKSNQPQHF. The V gene is TRBV3-1 (or the pseudogene TRBV3-2), the J gene TRBJ1-5, with unresolved D. V was clipped by 4 bases and J by 1 base, with 14 bases between them. CDR1 LGHDT and CDR2 YNNKEL come from the germline V gene (reference sequence). The CDR3 spans 16 residues.

The rearrangement uses TRBV14 and TRBJ2-1; TRBD2 matches at 12 bases. The CDR3 runs 16 residues. Germline values: CDR1 SGHDN, CDR2 FVKESK. Trimming cost V 5 bases and J 5 bases; bases outside gene matches: 7. The CDR3 protein is CASSKRLAGDHNEQFF. DNA for the CDR3: TGTGCCAGCAGCAAAAGACTAGCGGGAGACCACAATGAGCAGTTCTTC.

This clone occurred a few times. V and J are TRBV7-9 and TRBJ1-1; D is uncertain. The ends were cut back, 2 bases at V and 3 bases at J, with 7 bases in the middle. The CDR3 sequence is 13 residues long. Germline values: CDR1 SEHNR, CDR2 FQNEAQ (reference sequence). The DNA for the CDR3 is TGTGCCAGCAGCTTACGGACTGACACTGAAGCTTTCTTT. Its protein product is CASSLRTDTEAFF.

The chain carries TRBV28 and TRBJ1-1; D unclear. CDR1 MDHEN and CDR2 SYDVKM come from the germline V gene. This CDR3 has 13 residues. V was pared by 7 bases and J by 1 base, with 10 bases between. CDR3 protein: CASTSGRNTEAFF. The CDR3 nucleotides are TGTGCCAGCACCTCGGGGAGGAACACTGAAGCTTTCTTT.

This chain links TRBV29-1 with TRBJ2-5; 7 positions agree with TRBD2. This CDR3 has 17 amino acids. J gave up 6 bases and V 5 bases, and 21 bases lay outside the gene matches. Germline CDR1 is SQVTM and CDR2 is ANQGSEA. The CDR3 DNA is TGCAGCGTTCCTTCGGCGTCCTCGCGGGAGAAGGCAAAGACCCAGTACTTC. Translated, it gives CSVPSASSREKAKTQYF.

This clone appeared a few times. V gene TRBV7-9 combines with J gene TRBJ1-5, with D perhaps matching TRBD1 (5 bases). CDR1 and CDR2 from the germline V gene are SEHNR and FQNEAQ (reference sequence). Trimming removed 1 base at V and 0 bases at J, with 10 bases between. CDR3 length: 16 residues. The CDR3 nucleotides read TGTGCCAGCAGCTTAGATGGGGGGTATAGCAATCAGCCCCAGCATTTT. The encoded protein is CASSLDGGYSNQPQHF.

The chain employs TRBV5-1 and TRBJ2-1; 10 bases are a match to TRBD2. The CDR3 spans 15 residues. V gave up 2 bases and J gave up 7 bases; unmatched junction bases: 6. CDR1 and CDR2 (germline): SGHRS, YFSETQ. The CDR3 sequence: CASSFRAGGPNEQFF. The CDR3 nucleotides read TGCGCCAGCAGCTTCAGAGCGGGAGGGCCGAATGAGCAGTTCTTC.

This clone was counted a few times. V is TRBV28 and J is TRBJ1-3, with 8 bases matching TRBD1. J gave up 2 bases and V 2 bases, and 2 bases lay outside the gene matches. Germline V CDR1 and CDR2: MDHEN, SYDVKM. This CDR3 has 15 residues. The CDR3 sequence is CASSLGTGPGNTIYF. The CDR3 nucleotides read TGTGCCAGCAGTTTAGGGACAGGTCCTGGAAACACCATATATTTT.